This is a list of T cell receptor beta chains from one sample in a study of OX40 agonist ivuxolimab in advanced cancers. The protocol was immunoSEQ multiplex PCR, while the TCRdb copy is restricted to in-frame clones and leaves out a portion. The sample carries some 60,000 clones, 86% recorded once. Source: CD4+ or CD8+ T cells sorted from blood, taken in a trial of the OX40 agonist ivuxolimab. These receptor sequences come from an adult with an advanced solid tumor such as melanoma, head and neck, liver or kidney cancer. CDR3s include the opening cysteine and the closing phenylalanine or tryptophan. A D gene is named only where the DNA matches it firmly. Size values are once, few and many counts, or a class for expanded clones, and some rows have none.

J gene,V gene,D gene,clone size,CDR3 DNA,CDR3 protein
TRBJ2-5,TRBV10-3,.,.,TGTGCCATCGCAGGGGAAGAGACCCAGTACTTC,CAIAGEETQYF
TRBJ2-5,TRBV28,TRBD2,.,TGTGCCAGCAGTGGCGGGGGTCAAGGGGAGACCCAGTACTTC,CASSGGGQGETQYF
TRBJ1-2,TRBV7-8,.,.,TGTGCCAGCAGTCGGGACCGGATTGGCTCTGGCTACACCTTC,CASSRDRIGSGYTF
TRBJ2-2,TRBV5-5,.,.,TGTGCCAGCAGCGTTACAGGGGAGGTGGCCGGGGAGCTGTTTTTT,CASSVTGEVAGELFF
TRBJ1-4,TRBV5-1,.,.,TGCGCCAGCAGCTTGGGACAGTCCCCAACTAATGAAAAACTGTTTTTT,CASSLGQSPTNEKLFF
TRBJ2-7,TRBV15,TRBD2,.,TGTGCCACCAGCAGACTAGCGGGGCCTACCTACGAGCAGTACTTC,CATSRLAGPTYEQYF
TRBJ2-3,TRBV2,.,.,TGTGCCAGCAGTGAGCAGCGGGGCACAGATACGCAGTATTTT,CASSEQRGTDTQYF
TRBJ1-5,TRBV19,.,.,TGTGCCAGTGGTACAGTCGGCAATCAGCCCCAGCATTTT,CASGTVGNQPQHF
TRBJ2-3,TRBV7-2,TRBD1,.,TGTGCCAGCAGCTGGAGGGACAGGTCCACAGATACGCAGTATTTT,CASSWRDRSTDTQYF
TRBJ2-1,TRBV7-2,.,.,TGTGCCAGCAGCTTAGAGAGGGGAGTGGGGCAGTTCTTC,CASSLERGVGQFF
TRBJ1-6,TRBV27,.,.,TGTGCCAGCAGGCCTTATCCAGGGGAAGGCTATAATTCACCCCTCCACTTT,CASRPYPGEGYNSPLHF
TRBJ1-4,TRBV7-9,.,.,TGTGCCAGCAGCTCCCGGACTCCTTCAACTAATGAAAAACTGTTTTTT,CASSSRTPSTNEKLFF
TRBJ1-1,TRBV6-5,.,few,TGTGCCAGCAGTAGGACACGGGGCACTGAAGCTTTCTTT,CASSRTRGTEAFF
TRBJ1-6,TRBV7-2,TRBD1,.,TGTGCCAGCAGCACCCGGACAGGGGAAATTAATTCACCCCTCCACTTT,CASSTRTGEINSPLHF
TRBJ1-1,TRBV6-5,.,once,TGTGCCAGCACCCCCAGGGGGAACACTGAAGCTTTCTTT,CASTPRGNTEAFF
TRBJ2-3,TRBV5-1,TRBD2,.,TGCGCCAGCAGCTTAGAACCAGCGGGGGGGCAAGATACGCAGTATTTT,CASSLEPAGGQDTQYF
TRBJ2-1,TRBV20-1,TRBD2,.,TGCAGTGCCAGGACTAGTAATGAGCAGTTCTTC,CSARTSNEQFF
TRBJ2-7,TRBV5-5,TRBD1,.,TGTGCCAGCAGCTTGGATGGACAGGGGGAAAGGCAGTACTTC,CASSLDGQGERQYF
TRBJ1-1,TRBV9,.,.,TGTGCCAGCAGTGACGACACTGAAGCTTTCTTT,CASSDDTEAFF
TRBJ1-2,TRBV6-6,TRBD1,.,TGTGCCAGCAGTAGAAACAGGGGGCTGTACTATGGCTACACCTTC,CASSRNRGLYYGYTF
TRBJ1-3,TRBV25-1,.,.,TGTGCCAGCATCCCGCCGGGTTCTGGAAACACCATATATTTT,CASIPPGSGNTIYF
TRBJ2-7,TRBV11-3,.,few,TGTGCCAGCAGCTTATACGTTAGCAGGGGATTCACCTACGAGCAGTACTTC,CASSLYVSRGFTYEQYF
TRBJ1-2,TRBV20-1,TRBD1,.,TGCAGTGCTAGACAGGGGGCTGGCTACACCTTC,CSARQGAGYTF
TRBJ1-2,TRBV19,TRBD1,.,TGTGCCAGTAGCGGGGGACAGCGCCGCTATGGCTACACCTTC,CASSGGQRRYGYTF
TRBJ1-2,TRBV6-6,.,.,TGTGCCAGCAGTTACGGTACGGAGTACGGTGGCTACACCTTC,CASSYGTEYGGYTF
TRBJ1-1,TRBV2,.,.,TGTGCCAGCGGGCAGGACTTGAACACTGAAGCTTTCTTT,CASGQDLNTEAFF
TRBJ2-3,TRBV11-2,.,.,TGTGCCAGCAGCCTCCAACGGGGGTTCGGCACAGATACGCAGTATTTT,CASSLQRGFGTDTQYF
TRBJ2-2,TRBV5-4,.,medium-sized,TGTGCCAGCAGGACCGATTACACCGGGGAGCTGTTTTTT,CASRTDYTGELFF
TRBJ1-5,TRBV5-6,.,.,TGTGCCAGCAGCTTGGGGTCCCCCGCCAATCAGCCCCAGCATTTT,CASSLGSPANQPQHF
TRBJ1-1,TRBV19,TRBD1,few,TGTGCCAGTAGTCCGGGACAGGGGTATGGGAACACTGAAGCTTTCTTT,CASSPGQGYGNTEAFF
TRBJ2-7,TRBV6-1,.,.,TGTGCCAGCACGGATCCTCCCTACGAGCAGTACTTC,CASTDPPYEQYF
TRBJ1-1,TRBV27,.,.,TGTGCCAGCAGCCTCACAGGGACGTACACTGAAGCTTTCTTT,CASSLTGTYTEAFF
TRBJ2-1,TRBV19,TRBD1,once,TGTGCCAGTAGAAACCGGGACAGGACTCGGGAGCAGTTCTTC,CASRNRDRTREQFF
TRBJ1-6,TRBV6-5,.,.,TGTGCCAGCAGTTACATCTTGGCCAACAATTCACCCCTCCACTTT,CASSYILANNSPLHF
TRBJ1-2,TRBV7-2,.,.,TGTGCCAGCAGCCCCCGACAGAACTATGGCTACACCTTC,CASSPRQNYGYTF
TRBJ1-5,TRBV6-4,TRBD1,.,TGTGCCAGCGGAGACAGGGATCAGCCCCAGCATTTT,CASGDRDQPQHF
TRBJ2-1,TRBV9,TRBD2,.,TGTGCCAGCAGCGGATCGACCGGGGGGGAGCCTCAGTTCTTC,CASSGSTGGEPQFF
TRBJ2-7,TRBV5-4,.,.,TGTGCCAGCAGCTTGGAGGACAGAAATTACTACGAGCAGTACTTC,CASSLEDRNYYEQYF
TRBJ2-4,TRBV2,TRBD1,.,TGTGCCAGCCGAGACAGGGGCTTGGTCGATCAGTACTTC,CASRDRGLVDQYF
TRBJ1-1,TRBV7-9,.,once,TGTGCCAGCAGCTTCACGGAGAACACTGAAGCTTTCTTT,CASSFTENTEAFF
TRBJ2-7,TRBV5-1,.,.,TGCGCCAGCAGCATCTTGGGGGACCCCGGCGAGCAGTACTTC,CASSILGDPGEQYF
TRBJ1-5,TRBV5-6,.,.,TGTGCCAGCAGCTTGATGGGCAATCAGCCCCAGCATTTT,CASSLMGNQPQHF
TRBJ1-1,TRBV30,.,.,TGTGCCTGGAGTGGAGGGATCATGAACACTGAAGCTTTCTTT,CAWSGGIMNTEAFF
TRBJ2-7,TRBV5-1,.,once,TGCGCCAGCAGCTTGAAAGCCTACGAGCAGTACTTC,CASSLKAYEQYF
TRBJ2-7,TRBV7-9,TRBD1,once,TGTGCCAGCAGCTTCCCGGGGACAGGGGGATACGAGCAGTACTTC,CASSFPGTGGYEQYF
TRBJ1-6,TRBV7-3,.,.,TGTGCCAGCAGCTTAGGGGCGAGTGGGGCACCCCTCCACTTT,CASSLGASGAPLHF
TRBJ2-2,TRBV5-1,.,.,TGCGCCAGTAAGAACGGCAGGGTGGACACCGGGGAGCTGTTTTTT,CASKNGRVDTGELFF
TRBJ2-7,TRBV7-2,.,.,TGTGCCAGCAGCTTGGCCTCCGGGACCGCAACCTACGAGCAGTACTTC,CASSLASGTATYEQYF
TRBJ1-1,TRBV2,TRBD1,few,TGTGCCAGCAGTGGGGTGGACAGGAAAGCTTTCTTT,CASSGVDRKAFF
TRBJ1-2,TRBV28,.,.,TGTGCCAGCAGTCAAACGACCGATTATGGCTACACCTTC,CASSQTTDYGYTF
TRBJ1-1,TRBV5-8,TRBD1,.,TGTGCCAGCAGGGGCAGGGGGGGCACTGAAGCTTTCTTT,CASRGRGGTEAFF
TRBJ2-5,TRBV27,.,.,TGTGCCAGCAAGAGGGCGGGGCGGGATGTTAGAGAGACCCAGTACTTC,CASKRAGRDVRETQYF
TRBJ1-1,TRBV7-8,TRBD1,.,TGTGCCAGCAGCTTCAAGGGACAGGGGGCGACCACTGAAGCTTTCTTT,CASSFKGQGATTEAFF
TRBJ2-5,TRBV10-3,TRBD1,.,TGTGCCATCAGTGGGAAACCGGGACAGCCGCGGGAGACCCAGTACTTC,CAISGKPGQPRETQYF